These 23 T cell receptor beta chains originate from one sample sequenced in a study of shared clonotypes between healthy human individuals. Some clones are missing from TCRdb's copy, which holds only in-frame ones; the method was immunoSEQ multiplex PCR. The profile shows nearly 500,000 clones, 76% of them singletons. Material: PBMCs. These receptors all stem from a woman in her thirties or forties in good health. Some clones in this sample may be carry-over from other donors' samples.

In its sample, this clone was seen once. The chain links TRBV5-6 to TRBJ1-1; D gene uncertain. There are 13 residues in the CDR3. Germline CDR1 reads SGHDT; CDR2 reads YYEEEE. Trimming removed 3 bases from V and 3 bases from J, with 9 bases in between. CDR3: CASSSSPDTEAFF. For the CDR3, the DNA is TGTGCCAGCAGCTCGTCCCCGGACACTGAAGCTTTCTTT.

This chain uses TRBV19 with TRBJ2-7; the D gene could be TRBD1 or TRBD2 (5 bases each). This CDR3 contains 15 residues. Germline CDR1 LNHDA, CDR2 SQIVND (reference sequence). V lost 5 bases and J lost 6, with 20 bases in between. CDR3 in DNA: TGTGCCAGTAGTCTCACCGGGACCCCCGAGGGCGAGCAGTACTTC. It codes for CASSLTGTPEGEQYF.

V usage is TRBV5-1 and J usage is TRBJ2-7; TRBD1 aligns across 12 bases. CDR3 length equals 15 residues. Germline V lookup: CDR1 SGHRS, CDR2 YFSETQ. J gave up 2 bases and V 4 bases, and 4 bases lay outside the gene matches. The CDR3 is CASSDRDRGPYEQYF. The CDR3, as DNA: TGCGCCAGCAGCGACCGGGACAGGGGGCCCTACGAGCAGTACTTC.

DNA for the CDR3: TGTGCCAGCAGCTTGGATTTGGGGGCTGGTACAGATACGCAGTATTTT. Translation gives CASSLDLGAGTDTQYF. The chain joins TRBV5-4 to TRBJ2-3, with D maybe TRBD1 (6 bases). CDR1 is SGHNT, CDR2 YYREEE, per germline (reference sequence). This CDR3 spans 16 amino acids. Trimming cost V 0 bases and J 3 bases, with 14 bases left between them. The complete variable domain, with remaining parts taken from reference TRBV5-4 and TRBJ2-3, reads ETGVTQSPTHLIKTRGQQVTLRCSSQSGHNTVSWYQQALGQGPQFIFQYYREEENGRGNFPPRFSGLQFPNYSSELNVNALELDDSALYLCASSLDLGAGTDTQYFGPGTRLTVL.

Comment on this clone: Given a much more abundant clone one base away, this may be a read error. The chain has TRBV28 and TRBJ2-7; D is uncertain. Trimming left V 6 bases short and J 3 bases short, with 6 bases between. The germline CDR1 and CDR2 sequences are MDHEN and SYDVKM. The length of the CDR3 is 11 residues. CDR3 coding DNA: TGTGCCAGCAGCCAGAACTACGAGCAGTACTTC. Translation gives CASSQNYEQYF.

The chain uses TRBV18 and TRBJ2-3, with a weak D call TRBD2 (6 bases). CDR3 size: 17 residues. Trimming took off 0 bases at V and 7 bases at J, with 20 bases between the two ends. CDR1 KGHSH and CDR2 LQKENI come from the germline V gene. The CDR3 bases are TGTGCCAGCTCACCACCAGGCAGCGGGCCGCCCAGTTATACGCAGTATTTT. Its translation: CASSPPGSGPPSYTQYF. Complete variable domain (other parts from reference TRBV18 and TRBJ2-3): NAGVMQNPRHLVRRRGQEARLRCSPMKGHSHVYWYRQLPEEGLKFMVYLQKENIIDESGMPKERFSAEFPKEGPSILRIQQVVRGDSAAYFCASSPPGSGPPSYTQYFGPGTRLTVL.

The chain carries TRBV2 and TRBJ2-1, with 12 bases lining up with TRBD2. The CDR3 is 14 amino acids. V was pared by 1 base and J by 13 bases, with 5 bases of the junction left unmatched. Germline V CDR1 and CDR2: SNHLY, FYNNEI. CDR3 residues: CASSEGLAGVSQFF. CDR3 DNA sequence: TGTGCCAGCAGTGAAGGACTAGCGGGAGTTAGCCAGTTCTTC.

The V call is TRBV4-1, the J call TRBJ2-5; D is uncertain. Germline V CDR1 and CDR2: MGHRA, YSYEKL. Trimming removed 4 bases from V and 2 bases from J, with 11 bases in between. The CDR3 sequence is 14 residues long. CDR3 residues: CASSRPTKQETQYF. CDR3 DNA: TGCGCCAGCAGCCGACCGACCAAGCAAGAGACCCAGTACTTC.

CDR3 bases: TGCGCCAGCAGTGAGGGGAGGACTAGCGGCTATGAGCAGTTCTTC. Translating gives CASSEGRTSGYEQFF. The chain recombines TRBV10-2 with TRBJ2-1; 10 bases match TRBD2. CDR1 and CDR2 (germline): WSHSY, SAAADI. The CDR3 has 15 amino acids. J was trimmed by 8 bases and V by 2 bases; bases with no gene match: 6.

The chain combines TRBV27 with TRBJ2-7; 7 positions match TRBD1. This CDR3 comprises 15 residues. CDR1 is MNHEY and CDR2 is SMNVEV in the germline V gene (reference sequence). V lost 5 bases to trimming and J lost 0 bases; unmatched junction nucleotides: 7. CDR3 coding DNA: TGTGCCAGCAGTACGACAGGGTCGAGCTCCTACGAGCAGTACTTC. This gives the protein CASSTTGSSSYEQYF.

The genes are TRBV7-8 and TRBJ1-1, with 9 bases aligning to TRBD1. Germline lookup yields CDR1 SGHVS and CDR2 FQNEAQ. This CDR3 spans 15 amino acids. Unmatched junction bases numbered 8, after V lost 5 bases and J lost 4 bases. CDR3 DNA sequence: TGTGCCAGCAGCACAGGGGGCGCGGAAGCCACTGAAGCTTTCTTT. As protein: CASSTGGAEATEAFF.

The chain links TRBV28 to TRBJ2-7; tentatively, D is TRBD2 (6 bases). This CDR3 is 15 amino acids long. Germline lookup yields CDR1 MDHEN and CDR2 SYDVKM. V was pared by 7 bases and J by 3 bases, with 19 bases between. The CDR3 region has the DNA TGTGCCAGCACCCCGGTGGCTAGCGCCTTCTACGAGCAGTACTTC. This encodes CASTPVASAFYEQYF.

The chain is built from TRBV5-1 and TRBJ2-1; D is unresolved. Deletions cut 0 bases from V and 4 bases from J, with 8 bases between. The germline CDR1 and CDR2 sequences are SGHRS and YFSETQ. The CDR3 has 14 residues. CDR3 in DNA: TGCGCCAGCAGCTTGGCTCAGACTTACAATGAGCAGTTCTTC. Translating gives CASSLAQTYNEQFF.

Worth noting for this clone: At one end, the junction sequence differs from germline, possibly due to a read error. This chain joins TRBV18 and TRBJ2-1, with 8 bases that match TRBD1. CDR1 is KGHSH, CDR2 LQKENI, per germline. The CDR3 length is 13 residues. The DNA of the CDR3 is TGTGCCAACTCACCGGACAGGGCCAATGAGCAGTTCTTC. Its protein product is CANSPDRANEQFF.

J is TRBJ1-2 and V is TRBV15, with 8 bases fitting TRBD1. The CDR3 length is 14 residues. Germline CDR1 reads LNHNV; CDR2 reads YYDKDF (reference sequence). The junction had 3 bases not matched to a gene; V was cut back by 4 bases and J by 2 bases. CDR3 bases: TGTGCCACCAGCAAAGGGACAGGAAACTATGGCTACACCTTC. It specifies CATSKGTGNYGYTF.

The rearrangement links TRBV2 to TRBJ1-1, with D perhaps TRBD1 (5 bases). CDR3 length equals 14 residues. The V gene's germline CDR1 is SNHLY and CDR2 FYNNEI. Trimming removed 7 bases at V and 4 bases at J, with 16 bases between. The CDR3 here is CASTMGRSGTEAFF. CDR3 bases: TGTGCCAGCACTATGGGACGGTCGGGCACTGAAGCTTTCTTT.

The chain employs TRBV30 and TRBJ2-7, with a tentative D call TRBD1 (5 bases). The CDR3 totals 13 residues. Germline values: CDR1 GTSNPN, CDR2 SVGIG (reference sequence). The V gene lost 7 bases and the J gene lost 2 bases, with 15 bases spanning the gap. CDR3 loop: CAFQRGYPYEQYF. The CDR3, as DNA: TGTGCCTTCCAAAGGGGCTACCCCTACGAGCAGTACTTC.

This clone was counted a few times. The V gene is TRBV30, the J gene TRBJ2-7; 7 nucleotides match TRBD1. With 2 bases clipped from V and 4 bases from J, the junction kept 5 bases outside the gene matches. The CDR3 covers 13 residues. CDR1 is GTSNPN, CDR2 SVGIG, per germline (reference sequence). CDR3 DNA sequence: TGTGCCTGGAGTTTCCCAGGGGGATACGAGCAGTACTTC. Its translation is CAWSFPGGYEQYF. Full variable domain (rest looked up from reference TRBV30 and TRBJ2-7): SQTIHQWPATLVQPVGSPLSLECTVEGTSNPNLYWYRQAAGRGLQLLFYSVGIGQISSEVPQNLSASRPQDRQFILSSKKLLLSDSGFYLCAWSFPGGYEQYFGPGTRLTVT.

The chain uses TRBV6-1 and TRBJ1-4; the D is unclear. Germline values: CDR1 MNHNS, CDR2 SASEGT. This CDR3 comprises 14 residues. Trimming stripped 4 bases from V and 6 bases from J, with 12 bases between. CDR3 nucleotides: TGTGCCAGCAGTGTCGGGGAGGCAGATGAAAAACTGTTTTTT. Amino acids: CASSVGEADEKLFF.

In regard to this clone: Given a far larger clone just one base away, this is likely a sequencing read error. The DNA for the CDR3 is TGTGCCAGTAGTATAGATTCTTCAGCTCACTACGAGCAGTACTTC. It yields the protein CASSIDSSAHYEQYF. V and J are TRBV19 and TRBJ2-7; D unclear. Trimming pared 0 bases from V and 3 bases from J, leaving 12 bases between. Looked up from germline, CDR1 is LNHDA and CDR2 is SQIVND (reference sequence). The CDR3 has 15 amino acids.

The chain couples TRBV9 to TRBJ2-1; D gene ambiguous. This CDR3 contains 14 residues. The germline CDR1 and CDR2 sequences are SGDLS and YYNGEE. V gave up 1 base and J gave up 3 bases, with 8 bases separating them. For the CDR3, the DNA is TGTGCCAGCAGCGTATACTACAACTACAATGAGCAGTTCTTC. This encodes CASSVYYNYNEQFF.

The chain recombines TRBV28 with TRBJ2-5; TRBD2 matches 13 bases. Germline trimming cut 3 bases from V and 3 bases from J; bases unmatched to any gene: 1. Per the germline V gene, CDR1 is MDHEN and CDR2 is SYDVKM. The CDR3 length is 15 residues. The CDR3, as DNA: TGTGCCAGCAGTTTGACTAGCGGGAGGAAAGAGACCCAGTACTTC. This codes for CASSLTSGRKETQYF.

The V call is TRBV21-1, the J call TRBJ2-3; no DNA check was done on the table's D call, TRBD1. TRBV21-1 is a pseudogene segment. The CDR3 totals 18 residues. The CDR3 DNA sequence: TGTGCCAGCAGCAAAGAGGGGACAGGGGTCCCCTTCACAGATACGCAGTATTTT. Its protein is CASSKEGTGVPFTDTQYF.